In its sample, the clone carrying this TCR beta chain was seen once. The data belong to a study of OX40 agonist ivuxolimab in advanced cancers. Study information: The group had a mean age of around 60 years, ranged from 23 to 79, and was just under 85% male.

Data came from immunoSEQ multiplex PCR; TCRdb stores just in-frame clones and leaves some out. This sample has roughly 41,000 clones, with around 86% found just once. Patients were excluded for autoimmune disease history or systemic immunosuppression. The CDR3 runs to 13 residues. Looked up from germline, CDR1 is LNHDA and CDR2 is SQIVND (reference sequence). Trimming left V 5 bases short and J 4 bases short, with 11 bases between. The V gene is TRBV19, the J gene TRBJ1-1; weak D call: TRBD1 (5 bases). This sample comprised CD4+ or CD8+ T cells sorted from blood, obtained in a trial of the OX40 agonist ivuxolimab. This TCR derives from an adult with an advanced solid tumor such as melanoma, head and neck, liver or kidney cancer. In DNA form, the CDR3 reads TGTGCCAGTAGTGGACAAACGGGCACTGAAGCTTTCTTT. This translates into CASSGQTGTEAFF.